A few counts support the clone carrying this T cell receptor (beta chain). As yet, its antigen is unknown. TCRdb redid the calling of the 5' RACE reads with MiXCR, one entry per CDR3 protein. The repertoire consists of about 520,000 distinct CDR3 sequences, with less than 25% occurring once and the leading ten covering around 0.9%. The data were obtained in a study of identical twins. Study outcomes and limitations: Within monozygotic twins, out-of-frame TCR alpha sharing was underestimated by the models.

V lost 5 bases to trimming and J lost 15 bases, with 14 bases between them. This CDR3 has 11 amino acids. Germline CDR1 and CDR2: SGHVS and FNYEAQ. The same data also contributed to another study, on T cells expressing NK-cell markers. According to that study: HCMV serostatus: most of the eight sequenced donors positive, one negative.

Specimen: CD4+ T cells sorted from blood. The source of this sequence is a woman under 30 in good health. The chain employs TRBV7-6 and TRBJ2-1, with D maybe TRBD2 (6 bases). The chain's CDR3 is CASSLTTRLFF. CDR3 DNA sequence: TGTGCCAGCAGCCTTACGACTAGGCTGTTCTTC.